This is a list of T cell receptor beta chains from one sample in a study of PD-1 blockade in classical Hodgkin lymphoma. The data were produced by immunoSEQ multiplex PCR, yet TCRdb's version contains in-frame clones alone and is incomplete. The profile covers around 20,000 clones, with 89% appearing a single time and about 0.25% taken by the ten largest. The sequencing sample was made of CD4+ T cells from blood. The origin of the receptors is a human donor with classical Hodgkin lymphoma. Each CDR3 is given without its conserved first and last residue. Fields, in order: V gene, CDR3 protein.

V gene: TRBV7-6; CDR3 protein: ASGVGTGGSGNTIY
V gene: TRBV5-1; CDR3 protein: ASSSESSTPPGNTIY
V gene: TRBV2; CDR3 protein: ASSVGLNSPLH
V gene: TRBV5-4; CDR3 protein: ASSVGQGAPTNEKLF
V gene: TRBV19; CDR3 protein: ASSPTGPPQH
V gene: TRBV10-3; CDR3 protein: ASGLAGAQETQY
V gene: TRBV28; CDR3 protein: ASSTTGVSF
V gene: TRBV6-5; CDR3 protein: ASSYGSGQPQH
V gene: TRBV27; CDR3 protein: ARHEQRQVAEGRKQY
V gene: TRBV19; CDR3 protein: ASSVSRSGEKLF
V gene: TRBV6-4; CDR3 protein: ASSDTPGSEGYT
V gene: TRBV4-2; CDR3 protein: ASSQAGGVSTGELF
V gene: TRBV6-1; CDR3 protein: ASFPTPTEAF
V gene: TRBV30; CDR3 protein: AWSVAGAGTEAF
V gene: TRBV14; CDR3 protein: ASSQDPQGFAEAF
V gene: TRBV7-9; CDR3 protein: ASSVTRGTPQNTEAF
V gene: TRBV5-6; CDR3 protein: ASSFRHRGLGGYT
V gene: TRBV4-3; CDR3 protein: ASSQETGPYNSPLH
V gene: TRBV2; CDR3 protein: ASRKETGGSMNTEAF
V gene: TRBV27; CDR3 protein: ASSTPDRGTDTQY
V gene: TRBV11-2; CDR3 protein: ASSLNRVTGELF
V gene: TRBV11-2; CDR3 protein: ASSASGFYYT
V gene: TRBV7-2; CDR3 protein: ASSLVGTGGTGELF
V gene: TRBV7-9; CDR3 protein: ASSLGRTSTDTQY
V gene: TRBV5-4; CDR3 protein: ASSLALGLEAF
V gene: TRBV19; CDR3 protein: ASTTVGTGGLYGYT
V gene: TRBV11-2; CDR3 protein: ASSPGLAGEQF
V gene: TRBV6-5; CDR3 protein: ASSYVGPYEQY
V gene: TRBV9; CDR3 protein: ASSVGPGPNTEAF
V gene: TRBV30; CDR3 protein: AWSAGEFEQY
V gene: TRBV7-9; CDR3 protein: ASTGTKVSYNEQF
V gene: TRBV10-1; CDR3 protein: ASSESRNTIY
V gene: TRBV27; CDR3 protein: ASSLRGGPYNEQF
V gene: TRBV2; CDR3 protein: ASKVGTEAF
V gene: TRBV12-1; CDR3 protein: ASSFDQGATNTEAF
V gene: TRBV19; CDR3 protein: ASSIMGQGYGYT
V gene: TRBV7-9; CDR3 protein: ASRDGGGTQY
V gene: TRBV19; CDR3 protein: ASSHRAVSQGAEAF
V gene: TRBV19; CDR3 protein: ASSMEMGIYGYT
V gene: TRBV5-4; CDR3 protein: ASSLGHLNTEAF
V gene: TRBV25-1; CDR3 protein: ASSDSIGGRGEKLF
V gene: TRBV11-3; CDR3 protein: ASSRAGQLNTEAF
V gene: TRBV7-3; CDR3 protein: ASSLRWGTEAF
V gene: TRBV11-3; CDR3 protein: ASSLAGLGLPGQY
V gene: TRBV28; CDR3 protein: ASSPRRGPAGELF
V gene: TRBV28; CDR3 protein: ASSSAGTGGETQY
V gene: TRBV12-5; CDR3 protein: ASGLVNSGGVAGELF
V gene: TRBV5-4; CDR3 protein: ASRVGGHGYT
V gene: TRBV6-5; CDR3 protein: ASSYTGTGHYEQY
V gene: TRBV14; CDR3 protein: ASSQGVLRTGEQY
V gene: TRBV30; CDR3 protein: AWTLLKPVMNTEAF
V gene: TRBV11-2; CDR3 protein: ASRTSGTTYEQY
V gene: TRBV7-9; CDR3 protein: ASSGAEQF
V gene: TRBV5-6; CDR3 protein: ASSLGPEKSSYNSPLH